The source of this TCR beta chain is a study of blood T cell repertoires in COVID-19. Study information: The samples span acute and convalescent COVID-19 from the United States, Italy and Spain. Sample material is recorded as cDNA or gDNA derived from T cells, B-cell-depleted T cells, or PBMCs.

Patients at the Seattle site were enrolled during active infection and followed longitudinally. As handled by the study authors: Cell counts per sample came from amplifying reference gene primers. Only in-frame clones appear in the TCRdb table, and some are missing; sequencing was by immunoSEQ multiplex PCR. From that table come the V and J calls and clone size; the DNA was used to work out D and trimming. The sample consists of around 250,000 clones, 86% of them appearing once. The CDR3 covers 15 residues. The germline V gene has CDR1 SGHTA and CDR2 FQGNSA. J was trimmed by 4 bases and V by 2 bases; bases with no gene match: 4.

The chain combines TRBV7-2 with TRBJ2-2; 7 bases align to TRBD1. The TCR comes from a woman of 80 years or more with COVID-19, enrolled during active disease. What was sequenced was peripheral blood. The CDR3 region is CASSLRGLGTGELFF. The CDR3 DNA reads TGTGCCAGCAGCTTAAGGGGGCTCGGCACCGGGGAGCTGTTTTTT.